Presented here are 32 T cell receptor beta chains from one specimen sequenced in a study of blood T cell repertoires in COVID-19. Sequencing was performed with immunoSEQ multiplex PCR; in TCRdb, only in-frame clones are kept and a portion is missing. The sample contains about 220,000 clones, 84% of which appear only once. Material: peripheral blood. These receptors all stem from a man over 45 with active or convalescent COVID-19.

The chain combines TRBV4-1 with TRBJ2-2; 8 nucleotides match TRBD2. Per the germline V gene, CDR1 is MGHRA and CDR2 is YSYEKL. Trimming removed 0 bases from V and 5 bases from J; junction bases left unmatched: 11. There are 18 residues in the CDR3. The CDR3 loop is CASSQDGSWSGSTGELFF. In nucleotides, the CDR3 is TGCGCCAGCAGCCAAGATGGGTCTTGGAGCGGGAGTACCGGGGAGCTGTTTTTT.

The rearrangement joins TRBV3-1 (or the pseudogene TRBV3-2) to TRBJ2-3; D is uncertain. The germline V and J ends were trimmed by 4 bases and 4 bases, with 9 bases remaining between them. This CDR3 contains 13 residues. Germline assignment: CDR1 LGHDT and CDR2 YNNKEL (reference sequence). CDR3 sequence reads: CASSRAHPDTQYF. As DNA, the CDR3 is TGTGCCAGCAGCCGCGCCCATCCAGATACGCAGTATTTT.

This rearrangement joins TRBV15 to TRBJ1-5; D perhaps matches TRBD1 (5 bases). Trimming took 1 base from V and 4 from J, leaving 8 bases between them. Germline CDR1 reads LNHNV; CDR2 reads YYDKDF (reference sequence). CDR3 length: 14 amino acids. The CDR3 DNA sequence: TGTGCCACCAGCAGAGCGGCAGGGAATCAGCCCCAGCATTTT. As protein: CATSRAAGNQPQHF.

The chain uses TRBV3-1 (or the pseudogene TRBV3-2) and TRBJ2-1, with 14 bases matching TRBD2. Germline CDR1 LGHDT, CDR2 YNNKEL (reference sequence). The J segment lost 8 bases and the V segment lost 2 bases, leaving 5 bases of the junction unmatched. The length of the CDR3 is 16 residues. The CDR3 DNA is TGTGCCAGCAGCCAATTCGGGACTAGCGGGAGAGATGAGCAGTTCTTC. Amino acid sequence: CASSQFGTSGRDEQFF.

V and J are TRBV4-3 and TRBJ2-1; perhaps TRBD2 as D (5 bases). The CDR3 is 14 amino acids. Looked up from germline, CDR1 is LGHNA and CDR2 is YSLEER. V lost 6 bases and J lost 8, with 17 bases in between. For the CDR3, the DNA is TGCGCCAGCAGTAGGTTACTAGGCCCCGATGAGCAGTTCTTC. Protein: CASSRLLGPDEQFF.

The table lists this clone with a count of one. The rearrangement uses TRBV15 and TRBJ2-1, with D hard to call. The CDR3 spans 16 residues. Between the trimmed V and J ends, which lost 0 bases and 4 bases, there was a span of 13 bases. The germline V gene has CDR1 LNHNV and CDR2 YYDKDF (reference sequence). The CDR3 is CATSRDLDLSYNEQFF. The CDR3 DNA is TGTGCCACCAGCAGAGATTTAGACTTATCTTACAATGAGCAGTTCTTC.

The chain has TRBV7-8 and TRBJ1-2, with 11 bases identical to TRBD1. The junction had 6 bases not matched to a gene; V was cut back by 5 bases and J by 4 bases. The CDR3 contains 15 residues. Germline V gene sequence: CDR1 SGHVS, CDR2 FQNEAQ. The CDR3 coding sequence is TGTGCCAGCAGCCAGGGACAGGGGGTTTTCTATGGCTACACCTTC. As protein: CASSQGQGVFYGYTF.

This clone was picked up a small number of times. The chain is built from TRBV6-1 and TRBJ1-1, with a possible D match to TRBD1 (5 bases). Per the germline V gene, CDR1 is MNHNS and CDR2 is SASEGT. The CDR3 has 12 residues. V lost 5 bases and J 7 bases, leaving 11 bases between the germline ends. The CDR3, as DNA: TGTGCCAGCAGTCAGAGACAGATTGAAGCTTTCTTT. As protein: CASSQRQIEAFF.

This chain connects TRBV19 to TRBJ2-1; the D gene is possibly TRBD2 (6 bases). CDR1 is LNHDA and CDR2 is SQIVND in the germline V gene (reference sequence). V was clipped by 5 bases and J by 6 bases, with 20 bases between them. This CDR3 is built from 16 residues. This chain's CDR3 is CASSHRDFLRRNEQFF. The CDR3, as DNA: TGTGCCAGTAGTCACCGGGACTTTCTCCGTCGCAATGAGCAGTTCTTC.

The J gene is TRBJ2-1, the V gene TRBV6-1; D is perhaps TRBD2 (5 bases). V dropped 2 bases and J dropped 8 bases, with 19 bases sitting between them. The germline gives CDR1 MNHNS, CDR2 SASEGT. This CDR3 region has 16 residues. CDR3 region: CASSEISSAAGDEQFF. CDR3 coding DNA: TGTGCCAGCAGTGAAATCTCCAGCGCTGCGGGCGATGAGCAGTTCTTC.

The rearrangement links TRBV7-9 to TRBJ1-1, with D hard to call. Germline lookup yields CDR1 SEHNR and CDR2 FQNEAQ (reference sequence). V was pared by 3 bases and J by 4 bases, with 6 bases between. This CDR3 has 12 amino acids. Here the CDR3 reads CASSFAGTEAFF. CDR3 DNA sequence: TGTGCCAGCAGCTTTGCGGGCACTGAAGCTTTCTTT.

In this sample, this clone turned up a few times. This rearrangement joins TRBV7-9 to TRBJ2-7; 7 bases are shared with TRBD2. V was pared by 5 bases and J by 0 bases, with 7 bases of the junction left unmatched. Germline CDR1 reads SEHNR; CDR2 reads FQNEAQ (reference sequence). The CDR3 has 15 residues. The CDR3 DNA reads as TGTGCCAGCAGCAGCTTAGCGGGTCGCTCCTACGAGCAGTACTTC. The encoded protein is CASSSLAGRSYEQYF.

The CDR3 nucleotides are TGTGCCAGCAGCCCTCGGACTAGCAACAATGAGCAGTTCTTC. Translated, it gives CASSPRTSNNEQFF. The chain is built from TRBV9 and TRBJ2-1; 8 bases are shared with TRBD2. V was pared by 4 bases and J by 5 bases, with 5 bases of the junction left unmatched. This CDR3 contains 14 residues. Looked up from germline, CDR1 is SGDLS and CDR2 is YYNGEE.

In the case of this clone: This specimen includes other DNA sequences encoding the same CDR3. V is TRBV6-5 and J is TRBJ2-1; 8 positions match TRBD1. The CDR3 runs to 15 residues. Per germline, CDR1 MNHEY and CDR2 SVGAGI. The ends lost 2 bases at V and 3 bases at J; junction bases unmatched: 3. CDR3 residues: CASSYGTGSYNEQFF. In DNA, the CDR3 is TGTGCCAGCAGTTACGGGACAGGTAGCTACAATGAGCAGTTCTTC.

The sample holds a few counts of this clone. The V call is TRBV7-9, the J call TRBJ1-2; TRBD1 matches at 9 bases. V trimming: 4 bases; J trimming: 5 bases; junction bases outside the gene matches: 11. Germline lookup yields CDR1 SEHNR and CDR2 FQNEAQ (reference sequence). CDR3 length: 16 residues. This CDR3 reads CASSSNRDRVGYGYTF. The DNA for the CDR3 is TGTGCCAGCAGCTCGAACCGGGACAGGGTAGGGTATGGCTACACCTTC.

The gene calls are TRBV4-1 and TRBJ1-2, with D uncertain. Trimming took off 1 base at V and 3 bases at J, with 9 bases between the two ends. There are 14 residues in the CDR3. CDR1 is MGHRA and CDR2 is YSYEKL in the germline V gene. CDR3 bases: TGCGCCAGCAGCCAAGTGGCCAGGCACTATGGCTACACCTTC. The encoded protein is CASSQVARHYGYTF.

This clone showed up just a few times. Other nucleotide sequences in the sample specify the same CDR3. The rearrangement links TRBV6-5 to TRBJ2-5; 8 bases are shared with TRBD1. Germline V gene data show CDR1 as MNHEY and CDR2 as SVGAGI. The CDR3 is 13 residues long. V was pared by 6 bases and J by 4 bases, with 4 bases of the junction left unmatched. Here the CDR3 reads CASRAGGGETQYF. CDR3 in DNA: TGTGCCAGCAGAGCAGGGGGCGGAGAGACCCAGTACTTC.

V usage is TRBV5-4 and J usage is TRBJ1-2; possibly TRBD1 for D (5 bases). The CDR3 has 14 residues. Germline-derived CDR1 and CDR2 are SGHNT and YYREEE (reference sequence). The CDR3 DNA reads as TGTGCAGCGCGGGGGGAAGGGTCTAACTATGGCTACACCTTC. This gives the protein CAARGEGSNYGYTF.

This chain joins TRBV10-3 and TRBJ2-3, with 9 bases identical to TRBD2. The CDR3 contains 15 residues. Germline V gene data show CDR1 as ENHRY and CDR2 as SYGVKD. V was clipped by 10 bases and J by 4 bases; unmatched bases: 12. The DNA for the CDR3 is TGTGCCACCTCGCCGGGACTAGCAGTCTCAGATACGCAGTATTTT. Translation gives CATSPGLAVSDTQYF.

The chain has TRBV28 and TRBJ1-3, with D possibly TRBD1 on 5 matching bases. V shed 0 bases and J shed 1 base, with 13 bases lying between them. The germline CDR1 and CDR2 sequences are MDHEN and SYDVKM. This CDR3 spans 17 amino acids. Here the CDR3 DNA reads TGTGCCAGCAGTTTATGGTGGGGGGAACTGTCTGGAAACACCATATATTTT. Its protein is CASSLWWGELSGNTIYF.

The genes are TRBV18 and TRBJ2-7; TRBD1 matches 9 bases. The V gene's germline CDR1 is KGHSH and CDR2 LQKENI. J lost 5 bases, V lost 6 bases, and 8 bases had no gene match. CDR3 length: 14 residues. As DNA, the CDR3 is TGTGCCAGCTCCCGACGGACAGGGGTGGACGAGCAGTACTTC. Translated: CASSRRTGVDEQYF.

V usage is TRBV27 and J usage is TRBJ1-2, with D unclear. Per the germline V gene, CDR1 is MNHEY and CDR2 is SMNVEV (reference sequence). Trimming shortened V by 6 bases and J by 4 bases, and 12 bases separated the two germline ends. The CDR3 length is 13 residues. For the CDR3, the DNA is TGTGCCAGCAGGCACCACCCGAGCTATGGCTACACCTTC. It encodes CASRHHPSYGYTF.

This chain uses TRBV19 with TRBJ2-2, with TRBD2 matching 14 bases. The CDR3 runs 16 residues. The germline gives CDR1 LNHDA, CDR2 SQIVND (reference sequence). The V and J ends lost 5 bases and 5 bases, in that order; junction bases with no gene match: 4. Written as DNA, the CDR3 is TGTGCCAGTAGTCCCTGGACTAGCGGGGGGACCGGGGAGCTGTTTTTT. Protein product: CASSPWTSGGTGELFF.

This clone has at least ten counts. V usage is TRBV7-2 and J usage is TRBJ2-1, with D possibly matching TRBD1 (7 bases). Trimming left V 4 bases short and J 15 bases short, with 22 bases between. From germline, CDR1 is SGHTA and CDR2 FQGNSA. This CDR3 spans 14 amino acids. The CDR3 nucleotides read TGTGCCAGCAGCTCCCGGCAGGGGGGTCGTGTTCGGTTCTTC. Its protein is CASSSRQGGRVRFF. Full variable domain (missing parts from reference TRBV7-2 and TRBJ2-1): GAGVSQSPSNKVTEKGKDVELRCDPISGHTALYWYRQSLGQGLEFLIYFQGNSAPDKSGLPSDRFSAERTGGSVSTLTIQRTQQEDSAVYLCASSSRQGGRVRFFGPGTRLTVL.

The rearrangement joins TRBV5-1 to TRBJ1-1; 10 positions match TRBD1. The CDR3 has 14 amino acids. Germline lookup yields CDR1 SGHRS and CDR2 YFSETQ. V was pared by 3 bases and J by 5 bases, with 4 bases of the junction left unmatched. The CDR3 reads CASSSTGGLTEAFF. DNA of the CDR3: TGCGCCAGCAGCTCGACAGGGGGCCTGACTGAAGCTTTCTTT.

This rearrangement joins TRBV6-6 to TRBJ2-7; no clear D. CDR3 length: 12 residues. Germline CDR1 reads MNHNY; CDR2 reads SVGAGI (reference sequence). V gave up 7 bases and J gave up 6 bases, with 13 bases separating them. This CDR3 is CASTSGGGEQYV. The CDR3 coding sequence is TGTGCCAGCACTTCCGGTGGTGGCGAGCAGTACGTC.

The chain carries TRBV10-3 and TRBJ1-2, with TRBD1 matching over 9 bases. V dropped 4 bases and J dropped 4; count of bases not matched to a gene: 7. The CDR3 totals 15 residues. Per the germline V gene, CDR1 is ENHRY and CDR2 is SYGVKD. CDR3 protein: CAISGAGQGSYGYTF. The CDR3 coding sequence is TGTGCCATCAGTGGGGCAGGACAGGGGAGCTATGGCTACACCTTC.

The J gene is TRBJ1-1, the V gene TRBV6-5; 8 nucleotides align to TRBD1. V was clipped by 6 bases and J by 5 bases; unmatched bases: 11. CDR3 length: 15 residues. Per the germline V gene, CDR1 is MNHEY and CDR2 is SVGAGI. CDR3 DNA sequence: TGTGCCAGCAGACCCGGGACAGGAGGAGTTACTGAAGCTTTCTTT. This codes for CASRPGTGGVTEAFF.

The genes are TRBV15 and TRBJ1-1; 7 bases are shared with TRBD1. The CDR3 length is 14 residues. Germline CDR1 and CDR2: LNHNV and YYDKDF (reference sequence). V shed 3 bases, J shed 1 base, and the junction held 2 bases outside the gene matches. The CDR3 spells CATSSRTGNTEAFF. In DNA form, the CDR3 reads TGTGCCACCAGCAGTAGGACAGGGAACACTGAAGCTTTCTTT.

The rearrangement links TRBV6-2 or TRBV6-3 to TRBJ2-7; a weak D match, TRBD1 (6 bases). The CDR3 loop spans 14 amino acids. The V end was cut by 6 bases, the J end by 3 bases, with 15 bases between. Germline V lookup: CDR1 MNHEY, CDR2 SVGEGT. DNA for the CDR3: TGTGCCAGCAGCGGGACACCTCATAACTACGAGCAGTACTTC. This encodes CASSGTPHNYEQYF.

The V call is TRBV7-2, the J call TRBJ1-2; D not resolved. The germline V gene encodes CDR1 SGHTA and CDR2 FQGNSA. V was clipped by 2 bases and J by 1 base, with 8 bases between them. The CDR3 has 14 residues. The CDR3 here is CASSLYKFNYGYTF. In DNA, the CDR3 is TGTGCCAGCAGCTTATACAAATTTAACTATGGCTACACCTTC.

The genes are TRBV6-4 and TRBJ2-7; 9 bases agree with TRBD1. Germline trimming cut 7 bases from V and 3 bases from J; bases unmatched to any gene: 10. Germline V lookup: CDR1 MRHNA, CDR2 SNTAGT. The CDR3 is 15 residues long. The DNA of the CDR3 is TGTGCCAGCAACGGGACGGGACAGGGACACTACGAGCAGTACGTC. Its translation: CASNGTGQGHYEQYV.